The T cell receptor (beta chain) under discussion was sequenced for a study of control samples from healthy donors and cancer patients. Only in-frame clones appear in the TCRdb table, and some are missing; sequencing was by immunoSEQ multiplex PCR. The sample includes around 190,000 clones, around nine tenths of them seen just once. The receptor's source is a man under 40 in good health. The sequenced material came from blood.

CDR3 region: CARGSCSYEQYF. The CDR3 DNA reads TGCGCCAGGGGGTCTTGCTCCTACGAGCAGTACTTC. This sequence joins TRBV10-1 and TRBJ2-7; no definite D call. V dropped 9 bases and J dropped 0 bases, with 9 bases sitting between them. The CDR3 runs to 12 residues. In germline, CDR1 is WNHNN, CDR2 SYGVQD (reference sequence).